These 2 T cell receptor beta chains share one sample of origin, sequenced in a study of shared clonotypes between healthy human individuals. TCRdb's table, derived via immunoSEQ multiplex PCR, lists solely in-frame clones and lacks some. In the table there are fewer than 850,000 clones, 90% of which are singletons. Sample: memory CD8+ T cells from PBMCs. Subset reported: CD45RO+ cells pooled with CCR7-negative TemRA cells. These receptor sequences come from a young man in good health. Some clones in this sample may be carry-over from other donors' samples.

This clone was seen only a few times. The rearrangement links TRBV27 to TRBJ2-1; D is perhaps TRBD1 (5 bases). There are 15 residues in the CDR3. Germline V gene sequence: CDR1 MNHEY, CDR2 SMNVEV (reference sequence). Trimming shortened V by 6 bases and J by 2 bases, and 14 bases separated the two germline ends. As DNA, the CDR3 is TGTGCCAGCAGACCTCAGGGTTTCACCTACAATGAGCAGTTCTTC. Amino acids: CASRPQGFTYNEQFF.

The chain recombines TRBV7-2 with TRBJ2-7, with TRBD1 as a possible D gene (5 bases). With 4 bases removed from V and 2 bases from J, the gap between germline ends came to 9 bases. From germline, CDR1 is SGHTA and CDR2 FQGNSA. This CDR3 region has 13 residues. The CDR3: CASSWGITYEQYF. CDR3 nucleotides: TGTGCCAGCAGCTGGGGCATTACCTACGAGCAGTACTTC.